This T cell receptor (beta chain) was identified in a study of identical twins. Whole-study results and caveats: In zero-insertion analyses, partial confounding could arise from invariant MAIT and iNKT cells.

This clonotype occurred a few times. Its antigen is not known. Trimming cost V 5 bases and J 6 bases, with 13 bases left between them. Germline values: CDR1 SEHNR, CDR2 FQNEAQ (reference sequence). This CDR3 spans 13 amino acids. One entry per CDR3 protein, called by TCRdb with MiXCR from the 5' RACE reads. The table has some 500,000 distinct CDR3 sequences, more than 9% seen once. The sample also formed part of further work on yellow fever vaccine responses in identical twins.

Specimen: PBMCs. The chain has TRBV7-9 and TRBJ1-1; D remains unclear. The clonotype was recovered from a woman between 18 and 29 years old in good health. The CDR3 reads CASSRGGSPEAFF. CDR3 in DNA: TGTGCCAGCAGCCGTGGTGGCAGTCCTGAAGCTTTCTTT.